The 25 T cell receptor beta chains reported below all come from one sample, sequenced in a study of T cells in Graves' hyperthyroidism and ophthalmopathy. RNA transcripts yielded amplified TCR beta CDR3 regions. In the first-round RT-PCR of the TCR CDR3, the HTBI primer set was used. TCRdb re-analysed the multiplex PCR reads in MiXCR, keeping a single row per CDR3 protein. This table holds over 250,000 distinct CDR3 sequences, approximately 21% found once. The sample comprised blood. These receptors were obtained from a young man with Graves' ophthalmopathy.

This clonotype was detected only a few times. The chain employs TRBV20-1 and TRBJ1-2, with D uncertain. Trimming cost V 0 bases and J 3 bases, with 5 bases left between them. The CDR3 is 12 amino acids. The germline V gene has CDR1 DFQATT and CDR2 SNEGSKA (reference sequence). Written as DNA, the CDR3 is TGCAGTGCTAGAGACCTTCACTATGGCTACACCTTC. Protein: CSARDLHYGYTF.

The chain employs TRBV11-1 and TRBJ2-1, with D perhaps being TRBD1 or TRBD2 (5 bases each). Trimming removed 4 bases at V and 8 bases at J, with 12 bases between. Per germline, CDR1 SGHAT and CDR2 FQDESV (reference sequence). The CDR3 covers 13 residues. For the CDR3, the DNA is TGTGCCAGCAGCTCGGGACCTGGGTATGAGCAGTTCTTC. Amino acid sequence: CASSSGPGYEQFF.

The chain joins TRBV6-2 or TRBV6-3 to TRBJ2-2; the D gene could be TRBD1 or TRBD2 (5 bases each). The V end lost 6 bases, the J end lost 5 bases, and 19 bases lay between the germline ends. CDR3 size: 16 residues. Germline V gene sequence: CDR1 MNHEY, CDR2 SVGEGT. The CDR3 coding sequence is TGTGCCAGCAGGACCCCGGGACGGGGAACAACCGGGGAGCTGTTTTTT. The encoded protein is CASRTPGRGTTGELFF.

This clonotype has at least ten counts. The chain uses TRBV28 and TRBJ2-7; the match to TRBD2 covers 7 bases. J gave up 5 bases and V 6 bases, and 4 bases lay outside the gene matches. This CDR3 is 12 amino acids long. Germline V gene sequence: CDR1 MDHEN, CDR2 SYDVKM. For the CDR3, the DNA is TGTGCCAGCAGGATTCGGGAGGACGAGCAGTACTTC. Protein: CASRIREDEQYF.

The rearrangement joins TRBV12-3 or TRBV12-4 to TRBJ2-5; 9 bases map to TRBD1. The V and J ends lost 5 bases and 5 bases, in that order; junction bases with no gene match: 9. The CDR3 consists of 15 residues. The CDR3 loop is CASSVPGQGLETQYF. The CDR3 DNA follows: TGTGCCAGCAGTGTCCCGGGACAGGGTTTGGAGACCCAGTACTTC.

This clonotype was observed at least ten times. The chain combines TRBV18 with TRBJ2-7; D is unresolved. The V gene lost 4 bases and the J gene lost 5 bases, with 6 bases spanning the gap. This CDR3 contains 11 residues. Per the germline V gene, CDR1 is KGHSH and CDR2 is LQKENI. The CDR3 DNA follows: TGTGCCAGCTCACGGGGAAACGAGCAGTACTTC. Amino acid sequence: CASSRGNEQYF.

In the case of this clonotype: The conserved phenylalanine or tryptophan normally closing the CDR3 is absent here, so this likely arose from a read error. The chain links TRBV7-2 to TRBJ1-3; D remains unclear. The germline V gene has CDR1 SGHTA and CDR2 FQGNSA. Between the trimmed V and J ends, which lost 5 bases and 2 bases, there was a span of 10 bases. The CDR3 covers 14 residues. In DNA, the CDR3 is TGTGCCAGCAGCACCGGGGTCGCTGGAAACACCATATATCTT. This translates into CASSTGVAGNTIYL.

In this sample, this clonotype turned up a few times. This chain uses TRBV7-8 with TRBJ2-4; TRBD2 might be the D (5 bases). This CDR3 region has 14 residues. Germline CDR1 SGHVS, CDR2 FQNEAQ. The germline V and J ends were trimmed by 1 base and 1 base, with 5 bases remaining between them. CDR3 sequence (DNA): TGTGCCAGCAGCTTAGAGCGGGCCAAAAACATTCAGTACTTC. This gives the protein CASSLERAKNIQYF.

This clonotype was detected a few times. V is TRBV28 and J is TRBJ1-5; D unclear. Between the trimmed V and J ends, which lost 3 bases and 6 bases, there was a span of 15 bases. CDR1 MDHEN and CDR2 SYDVKM come from the germline V gene. The CDR3 contains 15 residues. The CDR3 sequence: CASSFEGRRSQPQHF. For the CDR3, the DNA is TGTGCCAGCAGTTTTGAGGGCCGAAGGAGTCAGCCCCAGCATTTT.

The table lists this clonotype with many counts. The V and J genes are TRBV10-2 and TRBJ2-7, with 8 bases fitting TRBD1. The CDR3 is 13 residues long. After removal of 4 bases from V and 7 bases from J, the junction contained 6 bases not matched to a gene. Germline V lookup: CDR1 WSHSY, CDR2 SAAADI. In DNA, the CDR3 is TGCGCCAGCAGTGGGTGGACAGGGCAAGAGCAGTACTTC. It codes for CASSGWTGQEQYF.

This clonotype occurred many times. The chain has TRBV18 and TRBJ1-6; D is undetermined. V was clipped by 2 bases and J by 5 bases, with 10 bases between them. The germline CDR1 and CDR2 sequences are KGHSH and LQKENI. The CDR3 has 15 amino acids. The CDR3 nucleotides are TGTGCCAGCTCACCAAGCGGGAGCCATAATTCACCCCTCCACTTT. Protein sequence: CASSPSGSHNSPLHF.

This clonotype was seen only once. The chain has TRBV12-3 or TRBV12-4 and TRBJ1-1, with D hard to call. The CDR3 has 16 amino acids. V lost 2 bases and J lost 0, with 13 bases in between. This CDR3 is CASSLSSGMLNTEAFF. The CDR3 DNA follows: TGTGCCAGCAGTTTATCGTCAGGTATGTTGAACACTGAAGCTTTCTTT.

Points on this clonotype: Given a much more abundant clone one base away, this may be a read error. The V and J genes are TRBV7-2 and TRBJ2-5; D is uncertain. The J call is in doubt because the DNA end fits TRBJ2-1 better. The CDR3 loop spans 14 amino acids. Germline loops: CDR1 SGHTA, CDR2 FQGNSA. The CDR3 sequence is CASSLAWAQETQFF. The DNA for the CDR3 is TGTGCCAGCAGCTTAGCGTGGGCCCAAGAGACCCAGTTCTTC.

This clonotype was counted a few times. The genes are TRBV20-1 and TRBJ2-7; 9 bases map to TRBD1. With 4 bases clipped from V and 4 bases from J, the junction kept 5 bases outside the gene matches. Germline V gene data show CDR1 as DFQATT and CDR2 as SNEGSKA (reference sequence). CDR3 length equals 13 residues. The CDR3 DNA sequence: TGCAGTGCTACCGGGACAGGGAATTACGAGCAGTACTTC. It specifies CSATGTGNYEQYF.

The chain links TRBV30 to TRBJ1-6; 8 nucleotides line up with TRBD1. This CDR3 region has 13 residues. The germline CDR1 and CDR2 sequences are GTSNPN and SVGIG (reference sequence). V lost 8 bases and J lost 5; bases outside the gene matches: 5. CDR3 residues: CAAGQENNSPLHF. In DNA, the CDR3 is TGTGCCGCGGGACAGGAAAATAATTCACCCCTCCACTTT.

This clonotype was observed a few times. The rearrangement joins TRBV2 to TRBJ2-2; 7 bases align to TRBD1. The CDR3 spans 15 residues. V lost 6 bases to trimming and J lost 1 base; unmatched junction nucleotides: 5. Per the germline V gene, CDR1 is SNHLY and CDR2 is FYNNEI. The DNA of the CDR3 is TGTGCCAGCAGGAGGGGACAGCGGAACACCGGGGAGCTGTTTTTT. Translation: CASRRGQRNTGELFF.

This clonotype was observed a few times. The chain links TRBV4-2 to TRBJ1-5; TRBD1 matches at 10 bases. V lost 2 bases to trimming and J lost 4 bases; unmatched junction nucleotides: 2. The CDR3 is made up of 15 amino acids. The V gene's germline CDR1 is LGHNA and CDR2 YNFKEQ. The CDR3 sequence is CASSQLGQGNQPQHF. The DNA of the CDR3 is TGTGCCAGCAGCCAATTGGGACAGGGGAATCAGCCCCAGCATTTT.

CDR3 nucleotides: TGTGCCAGCAGTTGGGGTTCGGGACTAGCATCCACAGATACGCAGTATTTT. This gives the protein CASSWGSGLASTDTQYF. The chain has TRBV6-1 and TRBJ2-3, with TRBD2 matching over 9 bases. Germline V gene data show CDR1 as MNHNS and CDR2 as SASEGT. The CDR3 sequence is 17 residues long. V dropped 5 bases and J dropped 2; count of bases not matched to a gene: 11.

The rearrangement uses TRBV20-1 and TRBJ1-6; the D gene is possibly TRBD1 (6 bases). V was trimmed by 4 bases and J by 6 bases, leaving 25 bases between them. The CDR3 is 18 amino acids. Germline values: CDR1 DFQATT, CDR2 SNEGSKA (reference sequence). The CDR3 region is CSATPDTRGPRPNSPLHF. CDR3 DNA: TGCAGTGCTACCCCAGATACACGGGGGCCACGTCCTAATTCACCCCTCCACTTT.

This clonotype was counted a few times. The chain combines TRBV29-1 with TRBJ2-7; 7 positions agree with TRBD2. This CDR3 contains 17 residues. Germline V gene data show CDR1 as SQVTM and CDR2 as ANQGSEA. V was clipped by 1 base and J by 0 bases; unmatched bases: 12. The CDR3: CSVEVLNIGRGSYEQYF. Written as DNA, the CDR3 is TGCAGCGTTGAAGTCTTAAATATAGGGAGGGGCTCCTACGAGCAGTACTTC.

The rearrangement uses TRBV7-2 and TRBJ1-2, with 7 bases that match TRBD1. Germline values: CDR1 SGHTA, CDR2 FQGNSA. The CDR3 is 15 residues long. V shed 5 bases and J 2 bases; nucleotides not matched to a gene: 8. In DNA, the CDR3 is TGTGCCAGCAGCCCGAGACAGGGAAGGAACTATGGCTACACCTTC. Its translation is CASSPRQGRNYGYTF.

The chain uses TRBV12-3 or TRBV12-4 and TRBJ2-3; TRBD2 matches 10 bases. V shed 3 bases and J 6 bases; nucleotides not matched to a gene: 6. The CDR3 extends over 15 amino acids. The CDR3 is CASSLDSGRPDTQYF. In nucleotides, the CDR3 is TGTGCCAGCAGTTTGGATAGCGGGAGGCCGGATACGCAGTATTTT.

The V call is TRBV11-3, the J call TRBJ1-6, with no clear D. Between the trimmed V and J ends, which lost 5 bases and 5 bases, there was a span of 13 bases. CDR1 SGHNT and CDR2 YENEEA come from the germline V gene. This CDR3 region has 15 residues. The CDR3 is CASSRRLMDNSPLHF. The CDR3 region has the DNA TGTGCCAGCAGCCGGAGGTTGATGGATAATTCACCCCTCCACTTT.

The genes are TRBV4-1 and TRBJ1-1; D is unclear. The CDR3 runs to 13 residues. Germline V gene lookup returns CDR1 MGHRA and CDR2 YSYEKL. Trimming removed 4 bases from V and 1 base from J, with 7 bases in between. The CDR3 reads CASSRERNTEAFF. The CDR3 region has the DNA TGCGCCAGCAGCCGAGAGAGGAACACTGAAGCTTTCTTT.

At least ten counts were recorded for this clonotype. This sequence joins TRBV28 and TRBJ2-7; D gene uncertain. With 6 bases removed from V and 7 bases from J, the gap between germline ends came to 13 bases. The CDR3 contains 12 residues. Germline values: CDR1 MDHEN, CDR2 SYDVKM. CDR3 loop: CASSPLVVEQYF. The CDR3 DNA reads TGTGCCAGCAGCCCCCTAGTAGTTGAGCAGTACTTC.